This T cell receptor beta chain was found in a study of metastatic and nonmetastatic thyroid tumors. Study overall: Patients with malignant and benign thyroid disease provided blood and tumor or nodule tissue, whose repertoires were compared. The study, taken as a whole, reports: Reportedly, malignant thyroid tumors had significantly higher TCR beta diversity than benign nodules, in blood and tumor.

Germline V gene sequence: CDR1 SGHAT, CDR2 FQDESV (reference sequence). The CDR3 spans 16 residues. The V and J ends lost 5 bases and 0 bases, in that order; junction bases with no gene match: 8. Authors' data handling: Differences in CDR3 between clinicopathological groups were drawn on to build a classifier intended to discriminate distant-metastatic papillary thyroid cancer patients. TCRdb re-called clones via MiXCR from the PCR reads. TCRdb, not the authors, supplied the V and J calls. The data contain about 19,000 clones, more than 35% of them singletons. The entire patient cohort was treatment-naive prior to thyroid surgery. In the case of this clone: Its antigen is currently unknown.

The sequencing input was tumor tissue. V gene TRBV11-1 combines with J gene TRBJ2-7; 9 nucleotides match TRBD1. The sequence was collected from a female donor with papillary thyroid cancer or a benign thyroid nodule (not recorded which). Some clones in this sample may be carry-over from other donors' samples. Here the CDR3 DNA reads TGTGCCAGCAGCCCGAAGGGACAGGGTGACTCCTACGAGCAGTACTTC. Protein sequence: CASSPKGQGDSYEQYF.